Below are 13 T cell receptor beta chains sequenced from a single sample in a study of blood T cell repertoires in COVID-19 (dated by TCRdb to 2019 to 2021). Libraries were made using the immunoSEQ multiplex PCR assay. TCRdb provides this immuneACCESS table in a form limited to in-frame rearrangements. Some clones are lacking; in checked studies, under half of them reflect an unresolved V gene, and why the rest are absent is not known. Present in this sample are some 17,000 clones, more than 65% of which were seen just once. The ten largest account for approximately 15% of the sample. The sample consisted of peripheral blood. Source of these receptors: a man in his 70s with COVID-19, enrolled during active disease.

V is TRBV6-5 and J is TRBJ1-2, with TRBD1 matching 10 bases. The ends lost 9 bases at V and 5 bases at J; junction bases unmatched: 3. Germline V CDR1 and CDR2: MNHEY, SVGAGI. The CDR3 consists of 12 residues. CDR3 sequence (DNA): TGTGCCAGGGGGGGACAGGGGTATGGCTACACCTTC. This codes for CARGGQGYGYTF.

The chain couples TRBV3-1 (or the pseudogene TRBV3-2) to TRBJ2-7, with D perhaps TRBD2 (6 bases). CDR3 size: 14 residues. V shed 4 bases and J shed 3 bases, with 13 bases lying between them. The germline gives CDR1 LGHDT, CDR2 YNNKEL (reference sequence). The CDR3 DNA follows: TGTGCCAGCAGCCCAACGGTCGGGGGCTACGAGCAGTACTTC. It yields the protein CASSPTVGGYEQYF.

The genes are TRBV30 and TRBJ2-2; D is uncertain. The CDR3 loop spans 14 amino acids. V was pared by 4 bases and J by 6 bases, with 15 bases between. Germline V lookup: CDR1 GTSNPN, CDR2 SVGIG (reference sequence). CDR3 DNA: TGTGCCTGGACCCCCCAGGTACCCCCCGGGGAGCTGTTTTTT. Its translation: CAWTPQVPPGELFF.

This chain joins TRBV20-1 and TRBJ1-2; unclear D gene. The CDR3 has 11 amino acids. Germline loops: CDR1 DFQATT, CDR2 SNEGSKA (reference sequence). Between the trimmed V and J ends, which lost 3 bases and 3 bases, there was a span of 5 bases. CDR3 bases: TGCAGTGCTAGTGTAGACTATGGCTACACCTTC. Encoded protein: CSASVDYGYTF.

The DNA of the CDR3 is TGTGCCAGCAGCTATTCGACGGGCTCCTACGAGCAGTACTTC. Encoded protein: CASSYSTGSYEQYF. V gene TRBV11-2 combines with J gene TRBJ2-7; D is uncertain. The germline gives CDR1 SGHAT, CDR2 FQNNGV. The ends were cut back, 4 bases at V and 0 bases at J, with 10 bases in the middle. This CDR3 is 14 amino acids long.

The V gene is TRBV19, the J gene TRBJ2-3; D perhaps matches TRBD2 (6 bases). Looked up from germline, CDR1 is LNHDA and CDR2 is SQIVND (reference sequence). This CDR3 contains 15 residues. Trimming removed 3 bases at V and 2 bases at J, with 12 bases between. This CDR3 is CASSILASNTDTQYF. As DNA, the CDR3 is TGTGCCAGTAGTATTCTAGCGTCTAACACAGATACGCAGTATTTT.

The rearrangement links TRBV5-1 to TRBJ1-3; 8 nucleotides align to TRBD1. Trimming cost V 5 bases and J 8 bases; bases outside gene matches: 6. CDR3 length: 13 residues. Germline loops: CDR1 SGHRS, CDR2 YFSETQ. The CDR3 DNA reads TGCGCCAGCAGGGCAGGGGGCATTGACACCATATATTTT. Protein sequence: CASRAGGIDTIYF. Looking up the rest from reference TRBV5-1 and TRBJ1-3 gives the full variable domain: KAGVTQTPRYLIKTRGQQVTLSCSPISGHRSVSWYQQTPGQGLQFLFEYFSETQRNKGNFPGRFSGRQFSNSRSEMNVSTLELGDSALYLCASRAGGIDTIYFGEGSWLTVV.

This chain links TRBV5-1 with TRBJ1-1; D call uncertain. CDR3 length: 15 residues. Germline CDR1 and CDR2: SGHRS and YFSETQ. Trimming shortened V by 4 bases and J by 1 base, and 14 bases separated the two germline ends. The CDR3 reads CASSVTNSRNTEAFF. The CDR3, as DNA: TGCGCCAGCAGCGTTACTAATAGCAGGAACACTGAAGCTTTCTTT.

The chain recombines TRBV28 with TRBJ2-1; 9 positions agree with TRBD1. The CDR3 extends over 14 amino acids. The junction had 4 bases not matched to a gene; V was cut back by 2 bases and J by 8 bases. Germline values: CDR1 MDHEN, CDR2 SYDVKM. The CDR3: CASSLGTGYDEQFF. CDR3 sequence (DNA): TGTGCCAGCAGTTTAGGGACAGGGTACGATGAGCAGTTCTTC.

This clone was seen more than once but under ten times. The rearrangement joins TRBV7-8 to TRBJ1-2, with 7 bases matching TRBD1. V lost 3 bases to trimming and J lost 6 bases; unmatched junction nucleotides: 4. This CDR3 comprises 13 residues. Germline CDR1 and CDR2: SGHVS and FQNEAQ. The CDR3 sequence: CASSLRQGNGYTF. For the CDR3, the DNA is TGTGCCAGCAGCTTGCGACAGGGAAATGGCTACACCTTC.

In its sample, this clone was seen once. The chain carries TRBV29-1 and TRBJ2-1; 7 positions agree with TRBD2. CDR3 length: 12 amino acids. V gave up 8 bases and J gave up 11 bases; unmatched junction bases: 12. Germline values: CDR1 SQVTM, CDR2 ANQGSEA. CDR3 DNA: TGCAGCTCGGGGGTTACTAGCGCTAAGCAGTTCTTC. Translated: CSSGVTSAKQFF.

V and J are TRBV27 and TRBJ1-6, with 8 bases identical to TRBD1. Trimming took 3 bases from V and 6 from J; bases not matched to a gene: 1. This CDR3 is built from 14 residues. Germline CDR1 reads MNHEY; CDR2 reads SMNVEV (reference sequence). CDR3 residues: CASSFTGGNSPLHF. CDR3 DNA sequence: TGTGCCAGCAGTTTCACAGGGGGTAATTCACCCCTCCACTTT.

This clone occurred once. This chain links TRBV2 with TRBJ1-3; 7 bases agree with TRBD1. CDR3 length: 16 residues. CDR1 and CDR2 from the germline V gene are SNHLY and FYNNEI. V dropped 5 bases and J dropped 0; count of bases not matched to a gene: 7. CDR3 loop: CASSPGTANSGNTIYF. CDR3 nucleotides: TGTGCCAGCAGTCCAGGGACAGCGAACTCTGGAAACACCATATATTTT. Full variable domain (rest looked up from reference TRBV2 and TRBJ1-3): EPEVTQTPSHQVTQMGQEVILRCVPISNHLYFYWYRQILGQKVEFLVSFYNNEISEKSEIFDDQFSVERPDGSNFTLKIRSTKLEDSAMYFCASSPGTANSGNTIYFGEGSWLTVV.